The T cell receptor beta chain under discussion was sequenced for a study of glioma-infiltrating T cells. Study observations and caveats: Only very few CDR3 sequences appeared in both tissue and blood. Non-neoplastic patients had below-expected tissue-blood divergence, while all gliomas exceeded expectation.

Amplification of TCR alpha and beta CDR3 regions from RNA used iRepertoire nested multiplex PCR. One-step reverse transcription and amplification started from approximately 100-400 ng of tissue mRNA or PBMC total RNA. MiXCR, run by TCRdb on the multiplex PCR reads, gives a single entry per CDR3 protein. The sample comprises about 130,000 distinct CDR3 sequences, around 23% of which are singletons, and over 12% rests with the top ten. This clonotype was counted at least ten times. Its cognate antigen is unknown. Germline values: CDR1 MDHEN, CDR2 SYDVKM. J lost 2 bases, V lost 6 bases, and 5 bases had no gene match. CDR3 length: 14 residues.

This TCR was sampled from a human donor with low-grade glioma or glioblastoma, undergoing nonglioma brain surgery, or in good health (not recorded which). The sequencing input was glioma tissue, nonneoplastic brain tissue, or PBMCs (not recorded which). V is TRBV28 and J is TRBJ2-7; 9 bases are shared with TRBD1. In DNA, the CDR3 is TGTGCCAGCAGACGTACAGGGGGCCCCTACGAGCAGTACTTC. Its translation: CASRRTGGPYEQYF.